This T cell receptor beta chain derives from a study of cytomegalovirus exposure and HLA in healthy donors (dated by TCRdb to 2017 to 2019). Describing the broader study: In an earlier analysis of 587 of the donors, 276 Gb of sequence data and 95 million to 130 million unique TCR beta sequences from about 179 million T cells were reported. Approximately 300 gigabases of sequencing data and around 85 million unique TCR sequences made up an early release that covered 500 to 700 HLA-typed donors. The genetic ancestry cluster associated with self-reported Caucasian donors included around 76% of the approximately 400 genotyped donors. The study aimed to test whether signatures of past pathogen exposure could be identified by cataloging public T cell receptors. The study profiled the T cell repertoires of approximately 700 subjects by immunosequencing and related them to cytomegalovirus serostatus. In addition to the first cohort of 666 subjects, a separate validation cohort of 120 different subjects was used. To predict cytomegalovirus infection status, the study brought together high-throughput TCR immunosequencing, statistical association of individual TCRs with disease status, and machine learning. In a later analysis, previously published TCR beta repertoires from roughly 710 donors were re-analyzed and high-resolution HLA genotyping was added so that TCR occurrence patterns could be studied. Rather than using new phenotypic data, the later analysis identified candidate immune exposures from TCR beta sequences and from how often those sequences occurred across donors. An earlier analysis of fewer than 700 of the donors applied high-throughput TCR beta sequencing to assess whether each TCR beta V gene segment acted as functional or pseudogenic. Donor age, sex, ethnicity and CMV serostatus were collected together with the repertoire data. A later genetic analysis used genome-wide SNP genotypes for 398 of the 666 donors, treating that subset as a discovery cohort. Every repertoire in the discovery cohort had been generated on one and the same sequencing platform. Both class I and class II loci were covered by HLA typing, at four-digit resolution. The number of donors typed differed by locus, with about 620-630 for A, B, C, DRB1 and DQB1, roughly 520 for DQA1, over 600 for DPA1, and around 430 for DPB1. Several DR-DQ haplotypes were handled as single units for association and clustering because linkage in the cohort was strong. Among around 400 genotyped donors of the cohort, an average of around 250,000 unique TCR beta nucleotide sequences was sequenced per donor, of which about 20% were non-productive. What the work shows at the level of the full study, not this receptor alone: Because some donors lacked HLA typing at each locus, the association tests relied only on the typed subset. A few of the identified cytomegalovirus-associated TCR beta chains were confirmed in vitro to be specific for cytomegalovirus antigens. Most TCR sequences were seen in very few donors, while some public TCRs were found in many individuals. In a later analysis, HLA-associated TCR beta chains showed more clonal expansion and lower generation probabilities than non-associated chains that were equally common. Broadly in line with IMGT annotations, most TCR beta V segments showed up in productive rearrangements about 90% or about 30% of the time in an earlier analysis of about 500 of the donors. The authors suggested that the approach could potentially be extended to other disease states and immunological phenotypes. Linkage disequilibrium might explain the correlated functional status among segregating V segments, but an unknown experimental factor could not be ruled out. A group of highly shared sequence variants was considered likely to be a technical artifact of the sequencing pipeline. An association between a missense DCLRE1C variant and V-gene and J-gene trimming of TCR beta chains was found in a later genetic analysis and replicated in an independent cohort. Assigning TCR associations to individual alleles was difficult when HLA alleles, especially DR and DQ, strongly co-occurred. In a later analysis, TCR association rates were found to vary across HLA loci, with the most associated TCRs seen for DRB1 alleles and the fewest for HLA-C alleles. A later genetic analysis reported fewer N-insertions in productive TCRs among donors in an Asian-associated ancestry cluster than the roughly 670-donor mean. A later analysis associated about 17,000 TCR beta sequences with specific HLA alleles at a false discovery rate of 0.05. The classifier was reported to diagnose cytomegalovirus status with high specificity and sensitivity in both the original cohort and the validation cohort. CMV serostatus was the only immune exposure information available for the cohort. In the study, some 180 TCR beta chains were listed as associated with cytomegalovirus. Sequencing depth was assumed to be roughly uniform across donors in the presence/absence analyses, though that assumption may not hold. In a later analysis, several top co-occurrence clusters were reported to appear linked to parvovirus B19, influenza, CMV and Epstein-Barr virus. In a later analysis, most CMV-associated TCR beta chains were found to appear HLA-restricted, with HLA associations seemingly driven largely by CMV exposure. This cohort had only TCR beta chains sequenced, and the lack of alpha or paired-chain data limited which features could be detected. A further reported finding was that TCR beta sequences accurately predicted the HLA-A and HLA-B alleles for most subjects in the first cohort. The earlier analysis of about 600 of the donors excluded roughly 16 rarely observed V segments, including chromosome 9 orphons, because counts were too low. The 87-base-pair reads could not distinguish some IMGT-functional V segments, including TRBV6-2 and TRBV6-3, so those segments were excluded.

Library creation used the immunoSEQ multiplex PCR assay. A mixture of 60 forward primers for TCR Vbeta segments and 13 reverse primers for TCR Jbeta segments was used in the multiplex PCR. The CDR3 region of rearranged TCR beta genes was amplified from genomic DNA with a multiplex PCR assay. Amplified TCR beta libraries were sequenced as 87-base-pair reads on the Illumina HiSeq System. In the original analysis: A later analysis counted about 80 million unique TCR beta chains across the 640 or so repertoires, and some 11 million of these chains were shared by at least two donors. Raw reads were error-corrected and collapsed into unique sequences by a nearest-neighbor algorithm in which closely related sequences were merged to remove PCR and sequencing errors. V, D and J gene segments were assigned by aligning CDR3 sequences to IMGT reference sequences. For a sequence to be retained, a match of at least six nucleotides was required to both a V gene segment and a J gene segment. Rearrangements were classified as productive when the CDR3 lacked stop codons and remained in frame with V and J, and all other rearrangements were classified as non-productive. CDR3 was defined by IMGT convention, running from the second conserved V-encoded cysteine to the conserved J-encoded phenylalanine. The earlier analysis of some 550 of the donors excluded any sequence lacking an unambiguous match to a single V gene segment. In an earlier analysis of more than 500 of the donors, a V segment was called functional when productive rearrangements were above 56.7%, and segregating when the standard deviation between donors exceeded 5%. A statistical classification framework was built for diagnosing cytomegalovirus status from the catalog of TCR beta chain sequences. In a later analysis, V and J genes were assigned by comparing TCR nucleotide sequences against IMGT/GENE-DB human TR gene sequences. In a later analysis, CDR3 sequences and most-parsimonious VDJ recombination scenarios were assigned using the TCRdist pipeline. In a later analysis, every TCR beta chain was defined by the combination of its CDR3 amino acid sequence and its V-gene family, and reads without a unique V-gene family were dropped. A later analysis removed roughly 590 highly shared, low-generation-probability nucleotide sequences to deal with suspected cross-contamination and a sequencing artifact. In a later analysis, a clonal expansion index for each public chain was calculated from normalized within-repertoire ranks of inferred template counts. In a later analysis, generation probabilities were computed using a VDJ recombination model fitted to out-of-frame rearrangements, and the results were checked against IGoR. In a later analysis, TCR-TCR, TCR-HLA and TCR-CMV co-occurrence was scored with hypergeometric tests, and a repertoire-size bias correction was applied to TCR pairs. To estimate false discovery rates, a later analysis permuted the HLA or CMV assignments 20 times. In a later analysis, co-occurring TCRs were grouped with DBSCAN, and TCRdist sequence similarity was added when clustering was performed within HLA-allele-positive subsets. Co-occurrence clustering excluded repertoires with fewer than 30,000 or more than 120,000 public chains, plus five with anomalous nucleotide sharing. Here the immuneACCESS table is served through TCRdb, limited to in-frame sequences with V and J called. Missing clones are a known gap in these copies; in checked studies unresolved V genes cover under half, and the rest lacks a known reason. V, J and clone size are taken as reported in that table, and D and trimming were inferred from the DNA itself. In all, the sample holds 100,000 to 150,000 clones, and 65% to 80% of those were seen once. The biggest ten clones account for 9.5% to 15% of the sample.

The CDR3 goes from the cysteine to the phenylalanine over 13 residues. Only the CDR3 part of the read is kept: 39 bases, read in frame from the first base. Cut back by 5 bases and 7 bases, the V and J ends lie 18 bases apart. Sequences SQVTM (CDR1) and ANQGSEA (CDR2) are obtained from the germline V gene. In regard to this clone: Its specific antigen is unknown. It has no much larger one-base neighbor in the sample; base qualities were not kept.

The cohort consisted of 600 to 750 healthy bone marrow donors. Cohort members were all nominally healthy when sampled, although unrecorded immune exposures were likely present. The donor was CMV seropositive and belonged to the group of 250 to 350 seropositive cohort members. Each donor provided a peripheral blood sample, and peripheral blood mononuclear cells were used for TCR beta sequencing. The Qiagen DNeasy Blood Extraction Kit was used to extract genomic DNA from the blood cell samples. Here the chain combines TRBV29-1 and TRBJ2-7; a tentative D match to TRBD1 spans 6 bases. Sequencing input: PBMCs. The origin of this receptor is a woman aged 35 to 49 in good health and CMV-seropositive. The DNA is TGCAGCGTTTCAGGGGCCACTTCGTGGGAGCAGTACTTC. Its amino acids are CSVSGATSWEQYF.